This TCR beta chain was obtained from a study of blood T cell repertoires in COVID-19 (dated by TCRdb to 2020 to 2021). For the wider study: Collaborator samples came from the United States, Italy and Spain and covered acute and convalescent phases of COVID-19. The material from the prospective study consisted of cDNA or gDNA derived from T cells, B-cell-depleted T cells, or PBMCs. Deeply sampled blood TCRbeta repertoires from subjects exposed to, actively infected with, or recovered from COVID-19 were included in the dataset. A freely available public database, intended as a resource for researchers studying the immune response to SARS-CoV-2, is where the repertoires were released. The samples were drawn from the first 160 participants of the ongoing ImmuneRACE study and from 950 to 1,500 subjects provided by 6 global collaborators. Nearly every sample came with metadata listing a de-identified subject ID, COVID-19 status, age in years and sex. Where available, HLA class I and class II types were obtained from metadata supplied by the sample provider rather than from assay-based typing. Results the study describes overall, beyond this receptor: How much clinical and demographic metadata was included differed by source and by participant, and the metadata was provided uncurated.

TCRbeta CDR3 regions were amplified from genomic DNA using the immunoSEQ Assay, a bias-controlled multiplex PCR. In the source study's methods: Within the assay, amplification of reference gene primers was used to estimate how many nucleated cells each sample contained. Sequence reads were collapsed and filtered to measure the absolute abundance of every unique TCRbeta CDR3 rearrangement. For each sample, productive Simpson clonality was calculated as the square root of Simpson's diversity index across productive rearrangements. The table was pulled from immuneACCESS by TCRdb, which kept in-frame rearrangements only. Such tables lose some clones; where checked, under half of the loss comes from unresolved V genes, and the rest has no known cause. The DNA gave D and trimming, while V, J and clone size come from that table. This sample comprises 470,000 or so clones, 80% to 90% of them detected only once. The top ten constitute 3% to 3.5% of the sample.

Concerning this clone: Its specific antigen is unknown. No base qualities exist here, and no much larger clone lies one base off it.

CDR1 and CDR2 (MNHEY, SMNVEV) derive from the germline V gene (reference sequence). The germline V end is reduced by 7 bases and the J end by 3 bases; junction bases left unmatched: 6. The CDR3 contains 13 residues, cysteine and phenylalanine counted. Solely the CDR3 DNA is kept, with 39 bases framed from the first base. Whole blood was collected in K2EDTA tubes by collaborating institutions according to the institutions' own protocols. Collaborator samples were shipped for TCRbeta analysis as frozen whole blood, isolated PBMCs, or DNA extracted from either sample type. The receptor was derived from a human donor in a cohort sampled during active COVID-19. Sequencing used peripheral blood. The V and J segments used are TRBV27 and TRBJ2-7, with 7 middle bases fitting TRBD2. The DNA reads as follows: TGTGCCAGCAAGCGGGACGGAAGCTACGAGCAGTACTTC. Translated, this gives CASKRDGSYEQYF.